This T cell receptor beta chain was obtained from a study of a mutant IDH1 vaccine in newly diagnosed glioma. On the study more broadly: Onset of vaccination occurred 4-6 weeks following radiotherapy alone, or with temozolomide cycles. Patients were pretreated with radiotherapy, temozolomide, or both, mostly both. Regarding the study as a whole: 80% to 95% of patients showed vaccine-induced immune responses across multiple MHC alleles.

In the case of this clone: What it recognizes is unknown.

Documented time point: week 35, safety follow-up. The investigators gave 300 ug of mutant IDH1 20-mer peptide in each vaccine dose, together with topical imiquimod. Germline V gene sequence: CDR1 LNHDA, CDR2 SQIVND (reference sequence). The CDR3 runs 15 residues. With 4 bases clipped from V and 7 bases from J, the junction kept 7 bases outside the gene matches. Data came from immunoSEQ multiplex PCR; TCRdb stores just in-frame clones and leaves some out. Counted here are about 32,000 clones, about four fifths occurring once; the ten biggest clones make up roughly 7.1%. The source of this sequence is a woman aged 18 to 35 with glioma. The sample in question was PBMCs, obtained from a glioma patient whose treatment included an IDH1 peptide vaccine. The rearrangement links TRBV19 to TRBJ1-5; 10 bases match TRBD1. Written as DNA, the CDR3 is TGTGCCAGTAGTACGGGACAGGGGAGTGAGCAGCCCCAGCATTTT. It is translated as CASSTGQGSEQPQHF.